The clone carrying this T cell receptor beta chain was seen just once. Antigen specificity is unknown. The record originates from a study of blood T cell dynamics during melanoma immunotherapy. Across the study: Metastatic melanoma patients received first-line pembrolizumab or nivolumab plus ipilimumab.

Libraries were prepared by immunoSEQ multiplex PCR; TCRdb keeps only in-frame clonotypes and omits some of them. The repertoire holds roughly 11,000 clones, with approximately 87% as singletons. The CDR3 loop spans 13 amino acids. The germline CDR1 and CDR2 sequences are MDHEN and SYDVKM. V lost 6 bases and J 6 bases, leaving 14 bases between the germline ends. General study points: Whether repertoire-driving clones were melanoma-specific could not be determined.

Regarding time point: pre-treatment baseline. Disease control meant complete response, partial response or stable disease at 12 weeks. Patients with prior systemic cancer treatment, concomitant immunosuppressants, or other active malignancies were excluded. Sequencing used blood, obtained from a patient treated with checkpoint blockade. This TCR came from a human donor with melanoma. This chain links TRBV28 with TRBJ1-2, with D perhaps TRBD1 (5 bases). The CDR3 loop is CASRSGWGDGYTF. CDR3 in DNA: TGTGCCAGCAGGTCAGGGTGGGGGGATGGCTACACCTTC.